This TCR beta chain was found in a study of blood T cell repertoires in COVID-19. Sequencing used immunoSEQ multiplex PCR; TCRdb keeps in-frame clones, though not all of them. The sample has tens of thousands of clones, around 86% seen once. The V gene end was trimmed by 5 bases and the J gene end by 1 base; junction bases not matched to a gene: 6. The CDR3 contains 16 residues. The germline CDR1 and CDR2 sequences are MNHEY and SVGEGT. The chain couples TRBV6-2 or TRBV6-3 to TRBJ2-1; 9 bases are shared with TRBD1. The receptor was isolated from a human donor in a cohort sampled during active COVID-19. The source material was peripheral blood. CDR3 in amino acids: CASSPTGGRSYNEQFF. CDR3 DNA: TGTGCCAGCAGTCCGACAGGGGGGAGGTCCTACAATGAGCAGTTCTTC.